The rows below give T cell receptor beta chains drawn from one sample of a study of blood T cell repertoires in COVID-19. Produced via immunoSEQ multiplex PCR; TCRdb's table is partial and in-frame only. This sample has 150,000 to 200,000 clones, with 88% found just once. Sample: peripheral blood. The receptor source for this set is a woman aged 30 to 39 with acute or convalescent COVID-19. The CDR3 runs from the conserved cysteine through the conserved F or W. A D gene is named only where the DNA matches it firmly. The size entry is marked missing in some rows and otherwise reads once, few, many or a size class.

NA	TRBV10-3	TRBJ1-3	TRBD1	CAISADRGSGNTIYF	TGTGCCATCAGTGCGGACAGGGGCTCTGGAAACACCATATATTTT
NA	TRBV3-1/TRBV3-2	TRBJ2-5	NA	CASSQVDRFDF	TGTGCCAGCAGCCAAGTCGACAGGTTCGACTTC
NA	TRBV12-3/TRBV12-4	TRBJ2-2	NA	CASSLGGAGELFF	TGTGCCAGCAGTTTAGGGGGCGCCGGGGAGCTGTTTTTT
NA	TRBV3-1/TRBV3-2	TRBJ2-2	NA	CASSQGLGELFF	TGTGCCAGCAGCCAAGGACTCGGGGAGCTGTTTTTT
NA	TRBV7-9	TRBJ2-3	TRBD2	CASSLARASGDSTDTQYF	TGTGCCAGCAGCTTAGCTCGGGCTAGCGGGGATAGCACAGATACGCAGTATTTT
NA	TRBV5-1	TRBJ1-6	NA	CASSFQGRDSPLHF	TGCGCCAGCAGCTTCCAGGGTAGGGATTCACCCCTCCACTTT
once	TRBV2	TRBJ2-5	NA	CASSDQVTQYF	TGTGCCAGCAGTGACCAGGTGACCCAGTACTTC
NA	TRBV28	TRBJ1-4	TRBD1	CASSSIDRGNEKLFF	TGTGCCAGCAGTTCAATCGACAGGGGTAATGAAAAACTGTTTTTT
NA	TRBV5-6	TRBJ1-5	TRBD1	CASSRTGGDNQPQHF	TGTGCCAGCAGCCGGACAGGGGGGGACAATCAGCCCCAGCATTTT
NA	TRBV2	TRBJ2-2	TRBD2	CASIASLTSGRGGELFF	TGTGCCAGCATTGCCTCCCTAACTAGCGGGAGAGGCGGGGAGCTGTTTTTT
NA	TRBV6-5	TRBJ1-4	NA	CASSYSGGFNEKLFF	TGTGCCAGCAGTTACTCTGGAGGGTTTAATGAAAAACTGTTTTTT
few	TRBV2	TRBJ2-7	TRBD2	CASSDLGGVYYEQYF	TGTGCCAGCAGCGACCTGGGAGGGGTTTATTACGAGCAGTACTTC
NA	TRBV7-9	TRBJ2-1	NA	CASSSNEQFF	TGTGCCAGCAGCTCAAATGAGCAGTTCTTC
NA	TRBV25-1	TRBJ2-1	TRBD2	CASSEYLTSGSQGEQFF	TGTGCCAGCAGTGAATATTTGACTAGCGGGAGCCAGGGTGAGCAGTTCTTC
NA	TRBV2	TRBJ2-5	NA	CASSEALVGRETQYF	TGTGCCAGCAGTGAAGCGCTCGTAGGGAGGGAGACCCAGTACTTC
NA	TRBV9	TRBJ1-4	TRBD1	CASSLGQGHYEKLFF	TGTGCCAGCAGCCTCGGACAGGGCCATTATGAAAAACTGTTTTTT
NA	TRBV11-2	TRBJ2-7	NA	CASSLEGGGESEQYF	TGTGCCAGCAGCTTAGAAGGGGGGGGCGAGTCCGAGCAGTACTTC
NA	TRBV18	TRBJ2-5	TRBD2	CASSGTPETQYF	TGTGCCAGCAGCGGGACCCCAGAGACCCAGTACTTC
NA	TRBV24-1	TRBJ1-6	TRBD1	CAHRQGTSPLHF	TGTGCCCACCGACAGGGAACTTCACCCCTCCACTTT
NA	TRBV29-1	TRBJ2-1	TRBD2	CSPGIGVPGGMGQFF	TGCAGTCCCGGCATAGGGGTTCCGGGGGGTATGGGGCAGTTCTTC
NA	TRBV6-6	TRBJ2-4	NA	CASSRSGKLNIQYF	TGTGCCAGCAGTCGATCCGGGAAGTTGAACATTCAGTACTTC
NA	TRBV5-5	TRBJ1-5	NA	CASSAIPTDLNQPQHF	TGTGCCAGCAGCGCGATCCCTACTGACTTAAATCAGCCCCAGCATTTT
NA	TRBV29-1	TRBJ1-1	NA	CSAGRRLGEGTEAFF	TGCAGCGCCGGGCGCCGGTTGGGAGAGGGCACTGAAGCTTTCTTT
NA	TRBV12-5	TRBJ2-7	TRBD2	CASGLEPGLAGGSYEQYF	TGTGCTAGTGGTTTGGAACCGGGACTAGCGGGAGGTTCCTACGAGCAGTACTTC
NA	TRBV9	TRBJ1-2	TRBD1	CASNTGTGGYGLYGYTF	TGTGCCAGCAACACCGGGACAGGGGGTTACGGCCTCTATGGCTACACCTTC
NA	TRBV19	TRBJ2-1	NA	CASSIVVTGEQFF	TGTGCCAGTAGTATTGTTGTAACTGGTGAGCAGTTCTTC
NA	TRBV6-1	TRBJ1-6	TRBD1	CASSEIPLTGYNSPLHF	TGTGCCAGCAGTGAAATACCGTTGACAGGGTATAATTCACCCCTCCACTTT
NA	TRBV28	TRBJ1-2	NA	CASSFGGGYGYTF	TGTGCCAGCAGTTTTGGGGGAGGCTATGGCTACACCTTC
NA	TRBV19	TRBJ2-5	NA	CASSREEEETQYF	TGTGCCAGTAGTAGGGAGGAAGAAGAGACCCAGTACTTC
NA	TRBV11-2	TRBJ2-5	NA	CASSFPLGGGREETQYF	TGTGCCAGCAGCTTCCCGCTGGGAGGAGGACGGGAAGAGACCCAGTACTTC
NA	TRBV29-1	TRBJ2-7	NA	CSVVRDYEQYF	TGCAGCGTTGTTCGCGACTACGAGCAGTACTTC
once	TRBV12-3/TRBV12-4	TRBJ1-3	NA	CASRNPPGHTIYF	TGTGCCAGCAGGAACCCCCCGGGTCACACCATATATTTT
NA	TRBV5-1	TRBJ2-3	NA	CASSLERDSTDTQYF	TGCGCCAGCAGCTTGGAACGGGATAGCACAGATACGCAGTATTTT
NA	TRBV28	TRBJ2-7	NA	CASSLVGKEAYF	TGTGCCAGCAGTTTAGTTGGGAAGGAGGCGTACTTC
NA	TRBV28	TRBJ1-2	NA	CASMGAGDYGYTF	TGTGCCAGCATGGGGGCAGGCGACTATGGCTACACCTTC